The next 29 T cell receptor beta chains were all read from a single sample in a study of blood T cell repertoires in COVID-19. Only in-frame clones appear in the TCRdb table, and some are missing; sequencing was by immunoSEQ multiplex PCR. The sample holds more than 45,000 clones; roughly nine tenths are singletons and the top ten take about 27%. The sample was peripheral blood. The source is a human donor in a cohort sampled during active COVID-19.

This chain links TRBV3-1 (or the pseudogene TRBV3-2) with TRBJ2-5; 9 bases match TRBD2. The J segment lost 5 bases and the V segment lost 4 bases, leaving 14 bases of the junction unmatched. The germline V gene encodes CDR1 LGHDT and CDR2 YNNKEL (reference sequence). CDR3 length equals 17 residues. The CDR3 region has the DNA TGTGCCAGCAGCCCAGCACGAATGGCGGGGGGGCGGGAGACCCAGTACTTC. Its protein is CASSPARMAGGRETQYF.

The chain uses TRBV24-1 and TRBJ2-1, with a tentative D call TRBD2 (5 bases). The V gene's germline CDR1 is KGHDR and CDR2 SFDVKD. CDR3 size: 11 residues. Trimming shortened V by 5 bases and J by 12 bases, and 10 bases separated the two germline ends. The DNA of the CDR3 is TGTGCCACCAGTGGGAGGACGGGGCAGTTCTTC. Translating gives CATSGRTGQFF.

This sequence joins TRBV24-1 and TRBJ2-5, with TRBD1 identical over 7 bases. The trim removed 4 bases at V and 5 bases at J, leaving 9 bases unmatched. This CDR3 spans 15 amino acids. Germline V CDR1 and CDR2: KGHDR, SFDVKD. CDR3 protein: CATSESGTAWETQYF. The CDR3 nucleotides read TGTGCCACCAGTGAATCTGGGACAGCTTGGGAGACCCAGTACTTC.

This sequence joins TRBV7-3 and TRBJ1-2; 8 nucleotides align to TRBD1. V gave up 5 bases and J gave up 2 bases; unmatched junction bases: 4. The CDR3 runs 14 residues. Germline assignment: CDR1 SGHTA and CDR2 FQGTGA. CDR3 region: CASSPDRVNYGYTF. The CDR3 DNA follows: TGTGCCAGCAGCCCGGACAGGGTAAACTATGGCTACACCTTC.

This clone was detected only once. The chain has TRBV6-5 and TRBJ1-5; TRBD1 matches at 11 bases. The CDR3 loop spans 14 amino acids. The J segment lost 5 bases and the V segment lost 8 bases, leaving 5 bases of the junction unmatched. Germline V gives CDR1 MNHEY, CDR2 SVGAGI. This chain's CDR3 is CASRGQGEYQPQHF. In nucleotides, the CDR3 is TGTGCCAGCCGGGGACAGGGGGAGTATCAGCCCCAGCATTTT.

The chain is built from TRBV4-1 and TRBJ2-5; TRBD1 aligns across 9 bases. The ends lost 5 bases at V and 1 base at J; junction bases unmatched: 8. CDR3 size: 16 residues. The germline V gene encodes CDR1 MGHRA and CDR2 YSYEKL. CDR3 residues: CASSSGTGWAQETQYF. For the CDR3, the DNA is TGCGCCAGCAGCTCCGGGACAGGGTGGGCCCAAGAGACCCAGTACTTC.

A few counts support this clone. This sequence joins TRBV6-5 and TRBJ1-2; 9 bases line up with TRBD1. Unmatched junction bases numbered 6, after V lost 0 bases and J lost 4 bases. The CDR3 is 16 amino acids. Germline V gene sequence: CDR1 MNHEY, CDR2 SVGAGI. CDR3 residues: CASSYSRTGDGYGYTF. CDR3 in DNA: TGTGCCAGCAGTTACTCTCGGACAGGGGATGGCTATGGCTACACCTTC.

This clone was seen more than once but under ten times. This chain joins TRBV6-2 or TRBV6-3 and TRBJ2-3, with 9 positions matching TRBD2. CDR3 size: 14 residues. Germline V gene data show CDR1 as MNHEY and CDR2 as SVGEGT. J gave up 2 bases and V 6 bases, and 3 bases lay outside the gene matches. The CDR3 region is CASSPSGITDTQYF. The DNA for the CDR3 is TGTGCCAGCAGCCCTAGCGGGATCACAGATACGCAGTATTTT.

This clone was detected only once. This sequence joins TRBV5-1 and TRBJ1-5; a possible D gene is TRBD1 (5 bases). Between the trimmed V and J ends, which lost 0 bases and 6 bases, there was a span of 13 bases. Germline CDR1 reads SGHRS; CDR2 reads YFSETQ. The CDR3 loop spans 15 amino acids. Here the CDR3 DNA reads TGCGCCAGCAGCTTGGATGCAGGGAGGGGTCAGCCCCAGCATTTT. It codes for CASSLDAGRGQPQHF. The full variable domain, its missing parts supplied by reference TRBV5-1 and TRBJ1-5, is KAGVTQTPRYLIKTRGQQVTLSCSPISGHRSVSWYQQTPGQGLQFLFEYFSETQRNKGNFPGRFSGRQFSNSRSEMNVSTLELGDSALYLCASSLDAGRGQPQHFGDGTRLSIL.

The J gene is TRBJ1-2, the V gene TRBV18; 9 bases are a match to TRBD1. V shed 4 bases and J 3 bases; nucleotides not matched to a gene: 6. The CDR3 covers 15 residues. In germline, CDR1 is KGHSH, CDR2 LQKENI. In DNA, the CDR3 is TGTGCCAGCTCACAGGGGACAGGGCACGACTATGGCTACACCTTC. It codes for CASSQGTGHDYGYTF. The entire variable domain, with the rest obtained from reference TRBV18 and TRBJ1-2, is as follows: NAGVMQNPRHLVRRRGQEARLRCSPMKGHSHVYWYRQLPEEGLKFMVYLQKENIIDESGMPKERFSAEFPKEGPSILRIQQVVRGDSAAYFCASSQGTGHDYGYTFGSGTRLTVV.

This rearrangement joins TRBV7-6 to TRBJ2-2; 8 bases align to TRBD1. From germline, CDR1 is SGHVS and CDR2 FNYEAQ. The CDR3 contains 17 residues. J lost 5 bases, V lost 3 bases, and 11 bases had no gene match. CDR3 sequence (DNA): TGTGCCAGCAGCTTGGCACCGGGACAGGCGACGACCGGGGAGCTGTTTTTT. It translates to CASSLAPGQATTGELFF.

This chain links TRBV30 with TRBJ1-3; TRBD1 might be the D (5 bases). V was clipped by 2 bases and J by 3 bases, with 11 bases between them. This CDR3 contains 14 residues. Germline CDR1 reads GTSNPN; CDR2 reads SVGIG (reference sequence). DNA of the CDR3: TGTGCCTGGAGTCCAGGGATAAGTGGAAACACCATATATTTT. It is translated as CAWSPGISGNTIYF.

The V gene is TRBV6-5, the J gene TRBJ1-6; possibly TRBD1 for D (5 bases). There are 12 residues in the CDR3. Germline V lookup: CDR1 MNHEY, CDR2 SVGAGI. Trimming shortened V by 6 bases and J by 9 bases, and 9 bases separated the two germline ends. The CDR3 sequence is CASREGISPLHF. The CDR3 DNA follows: TGTGCCAGCAGGGAGGGGATTTCACCCCTCCACTTT.

Relative to its sample, this clone is medium-sized. The DNA of the CDR3 is TGCGCCAGCAGCCAGGTGATTAGGACACGCGACGTCTATGGCTACACCTTC. It specifies CASSQVIRTRDVYGYTF. This chain connects TRBV4-1 to TRBJ1-2, with D perhaps TRBD1 (5 bases). Germline V gives CDR1 MGHRA, CDR2 YSYEKL. V lost 3 bases and J 4 bases, leaving 21 bases between the germline ends. The CDR3 loop spans 17 amino acids.

The chain joins TRBV6-5 to TRBJ1-5, with unresolved D. Trimming pared 11 bases from V and 2 bases from J, leaving 13 bases between. This CDR3 is 13 amino acids long. Germline-derived CDR1 and CDR2 are MNHEY and SVGAGI. The CDR3 sequence: CAAGSNGNQPQHF. CDR3 coding DNA: TGTGCCGCCGGTTCGAATGGCAATCAGCCCCAGCATTTT.

The CDR3 is CASSFLYGYTF. The DNA of the CDR3 is TGTGCCAGCAGCTTTCTCTATGGCTACACCTTC. V gene TRBV5-5 combines with J gene TRBJ1-2, with D unclear. This CDR3 region has 11 residues. Germline CDR1 reads SGHKS; CDR2 reads YYEKEE (reference sequence). V was cut by 2 bases and J by 4 bases, with 3 bases left in between.

The chain joins TRBV6-5 to TRBJ2-2; a weak D match, TRBD1 (6 bases). Germline CDR1 MNHEY, CDR2 SVGAGI. V dropped 6 bases and J dropped 5 bases, with 10 bases sitting between them. This CDR3 spans 13 amino acids. In DNA, the CDR3 is TGTGCCAGCAGGCCCACAGGGACCGGGGAGCTGTTTTTT. It specifies CASRPTGTGELFF.

The CDR3 nucleotides are TGCGCCAGCAGCCAGGCGGGACTAGCGGCGGCCGGGGAGCTGTTTTTT. It yields the protein CASSQAGLAAAGELFF. The genes are TRBV4-3 and TRBJ2-2, with 11 nucleotides matching TRBD2. The CDR3 has 16 residues. V was pared by 3 bases and J by 6 bases, with 6 bases of the junction left unmatched. Looked up from germline, CDR1 is LGHNA and CDR2 is YSLEER.

This sequence joins TRBV24-1 and TRBJ2-7; D possibly corresponds to TRBD2 (5 bases). The length of the CDR3 is 15 residues. The germline V gene has CDR1 KGHDR and CDR2 SFDVKD. V gave up 3 bases and J gave up 3 bases, with 14 bases separating them. The CDR3 DNA is TGTGCCACCAGTGATCGTGCCGGAGGCATCTACGAGCAGTACGTC. Encoded protein: CATSDRAGGIYEQYV.

J is TRBJ1-2 and V is TRBV28; TRBD1 matches at 8 bases. The CDR3 is 15 amino acids. In germline, CDR1 is MDHEN, CDR2 SYDVKM. V was pared by 2 bases and J by 5 bases, with 7 bases of the junction left unmatched. DNA for the CDR3: TGTGCCAGCAGTTTAATGGGCAGGGGGCGATATGGCTACACCTTC. It is translated as CASSLMGRGRYGYTF.

The V call is TRBV27, the J call TRBJ2-1; TRBD2 matches 7 bases. The germline CDR1 and CDR2 sequences are MNHEY and SMNVEV (reference sequence). The CDR3 is 16 amino acids. Trimming cost V 7 bases and J 2 bases; bases outside gene matches: 11. The CDR3 nucleotides are TGTGCCAGCACCCCACTTGCAGCGGGGCCCTACAATGAGCAGTTCTTC. It specifies CASTPLAAGPYNEQFF.

This chain uses TRBV30 with TRBJ2-1, with TRBD1 as a possible D gene (6 bases). Trimming took 7 bases from V and 2 from J, leaving 15 bases between them. CDR3 length equals 14 residues. Germline V CDR1 and CDR2: GTSNPN, SVGIG (reference sequence). In DNA, the CDR3 is TGTGCCTTGAAGAGGGGGATGACCTACAATGAGCAGTTCTTC. Residues: CALKRGMTYNEQFF.

V and J are TRBV6-4 and TRBJ2-3; perhaps TRBD2 as D (6 bases). V gave up 3 bases and J gave up 1 base, with 8 bases separating them. This CDR3 spans 14 amino acids. The V gene's germline CDR1 is MRHNA and CDR2 SNTAGT. The CDR3 protein is CASSEVAGTDTQYF. The CDR3 DNA sequence: TGTGCCAGCAGTGAAGTAGCGGGCACAGATACGCAGTATTTT.

This chain uses TRBV6-1 with TRBJ1-2; 8 positions agree with TRBD1. Germline lookup yields CDR1 MNHNS and CDR2 SASEGT. The CDR3 sequence is 13 residues long. With V trimmed by 5 bases and J by 5 bases, 4 bases remained unmatched. CDR3: CASSLDRVYGYTF. CDR3 sequence (DNA): TGTGCCAGCAGTTTGGACAGGGTGTATGGCTACACCTTC.

The rearrangement links TRBV18 to TRBJ2-1; TRBD1 is a possible D gene (6 bases). V lost 6 bases, J lost 4 bases, and 16 bases lay in between. Germline V lookup: CDR1 KGHSH, CDR2 LQKENI. This CDR3 contains 15 residues. This CDR3 reads CASSPPLDSYNEQFF. In nucleotides, the CDR3 is TGTGCCAGCTCGCCGCCCCTGGACAGTTACAATGAGCAGTTCTTC. The full variable domain, with the rest looked up from reference TRBV18 and TRBJ2-1, is NAGVMQNPRHLVRRRGQEARLRCSPMKGHSHVYWYRQLPEEGLKFMVYLQKENIIDESGMPKERFSAEFPKEGPSILRIQQVVRGDSAAYFCASSPPLDSYNEQFFGPGTRLTVL.

The genes are TRBV9 and TRBJ2-3; D might be TRBD2 (6 bases). Looked up from germline, CDR1 is SGDLS and CDR2 is YYNGEE. V lost 0 bases, J lost 2 bases, and 13 bases lay in between. The CDR3 runs 16 residues. CDR3 bases: TGTGCCAGCAGCGTAGCTCCTAGCGACTTCACAGATACGCAGTATTTT. Its protein is CASSVAPSDFTDTQYF. Combining the CDR3 with reference TRBV9 and TRBJ2-3 gives the whole variable domain DSGVTQTPKHLITATGQRVTLRCSPRSGDLSVYWYQQSLDQGLQFLIQYYNGEERAKGNILERFSAQQFPDLHSELNLSSLELGDSALYFCASSVAPSDFTDTQYFGPGTRLTVL.

V and J are TRBV11-2 and TRBJ2-3; TRBD1 matches 7 bases. V shed 5 bases, J shed 4 bases, and the junction held 9 bases outside the gene matches. Germline loops: CDR1 SGHAT, CDR2 FQNNGV. The CDR3 has 15 residues. The chain's CDR3 is CASSATGIMADTQYF. DNA for the CDR3: TGTGCCAGCAGCGCGACAGGGATCATGGCAGATACGCAGTATTTT.

This chain joins TRBV19 and TRBJ1-2; D is unclear. The germline V and J ends were trimmed by 6 bases and 7 bases, with 12 bases remaining between them. CDR1 and CDR2 (germline): LNHDA, SQIVND (reference sequence). The CDR3 is 12 residues long. CDR3 amino acids: CASRSQAAGYTF. The CDR3 DNA reads TGTGCCAGTAGGAGCCAGGCCGCTGGCTACACCTTC.

The J gene is TRBJ1-4, the V gene TRBV6-1; D not certain. Germline loops: CDR1 MNHNS, CDR2 SASEGT. The CDR3 spans 17 residues. Trimming stripped 0 bases from V and 0 bases from J, with 11 bases between. The DNA of the CDR3 is TGTGCCAGCAGTGAAGCGGGGAGGTCTGCAACTAATGAAAAACTGTTTTTT. It encodes CASSEAGRSATNEKLFF.